A single sample is the source of the 8 T cell receptor beta chains below, sequenced in a study of T-cell reconstitution after alpha-beta-depleted transplantation in children (dated by TCRdb to the mid-2010s). In the paper's terms, the treatment or condition label means: allogeneic hematopoietic cell transplantation with graft depleted of TCRalphabeta T cells and CD19 B cells. Library preparation employed PCR. Instrument on record: Illumina HiSeq 2500. Molecular barcoding was employed in the preparation of TCR libraries, with unique molecular identifiers being used to normalize TCRbeta repertoire quantification. Clones were called with MiXCR by TCRdb after fastp trimmed the public reads at Q25, and only in-frame beta chains were retained. Every CDR3 protein is listed once, alongside the most common genes and DNA of its rows. This sample holds hundreds of thousands of distinct CDR3 sequences; approximately 12% were observed only once. Approximately 2.1% of the sample is in the top ten clones.

Specimen: PBMCs, mostly from graft donor cells, collected 360 days after TCRalphabeta/CD19-depleted stem cell transplant. These receptors were taken from a male patient under 18 who had a stem cell transplant for acute myeloid leukemia, so the T cells may come from the graft donor.

This chain joins TRBV6-1 and TRBJ2-2; perhaps TRBD1 as D (5 bases). The CDR3 is 13 residues long. V was trimmed by 7 bases and J by 1 base, leaving 7 bases between them. Germline assignment: CDR1 MNHNS and CDR2 SASEGT. The CDR3 loop is CASKGENTGELFF. CDR3 in DNA: TGTGCCAGCAAAGGGGAGAACACCGGGGAGCTGTTTTTT.

Ten or more counts support this clonotype. The chain joins TRBV27 to TRBJ2-2; D is possibly TRBD2 (6 bases). The CDR3 runs 15 residues. V was pared by 6 bases and J by 3 bases, with 14 bases between. Germline assignment: CDR1 MNHEY and CDR2 SMNVEV (reference sequence). The CDR3 here is CASSSISGYTGELFF. The CDR3 nucleotides are TGTGCCAGCAGCTCGATTAGCGGATACACCGGGGAGCTGTTTTTT.

This clonotype was found many times. CDR3 in amino acids: CASSQTSGTDTQYF. In DNA, the CDR3 is TGTGCCAGCAGCCAGACTAGCGGAACAGATACGCAGTATTTT. V is TRBV6-4 and J is TRBJ2-3, with 9 positions matching TRBD2. CDR3 length equals 14 residues. CDR1 MRHNA and CDR2 SNTAGT come from the germline V gene. The junction had 4 bases not matched to a gene; V was cut back by 6 bases and J by 3 bases.

This clonotype turned up a few times. This rearrangement joins TRBV6-2 or TRBV6-3 to TRBJ2-7; the D is unclear. Germline values: CDR1 MNHEY, CDR2 SVGEGT. CDR3 length: 13 residues. Deletions cut 6 bases from V and 0 bases from J, with 9 bases between. The CDR3 DNA reads TGTGCCAGCAGCCCTGAAACCTCCTACGAGCAGTACTTC. Translated: CASSPETSYEQYF.

This chain links TRBV5-1 with TRBJ2-2; maybe TRBD2 (5 bases). Germline CDR1 and CDR2: SGHRS and YFSETQ. V was pared by 4 bases and J by 4 bases, with 17 bases between. The CDR3 loop spans 16 amino acids. The CDR3 spells CASSLRTGLATGELFF. The CDR3 DNA sequence: TGCGCCAGCAGCCTTCGGACTGGACTCGCCACCGGGGAGCTGTTTTTT.

Many counts were recorded for this clonotype. The rearrangement uses TRBV14 and TRBJ2-2, with D uncertain. Germline CDR1 reads SGHDN; CDR2 reads FVKESK. Trimming removed 5 bases from V and 6 bases from J, with 19 bases in between. The CDR3 is 16 amino acids. The CDR3 loop reads CASSGPRLWVPGELFF. As DNA, the CDR3 is TGTGCCAGCAGCGGCCCGCGACTCTGGGTCCCCGGGGAGCTGTTTTTT.

The table lists this clonotype with a few counts. The chain links TRBV15 to TRBJ1-2; 9 bases line up with TRBD1. Germline V gene sequence: CDR1 LNHNV, CDR2 YYDKDF (reference sequence). Unmatched junction bases numbered 7, after V lost 8 bases and J lost 6 bases. CDR3 length equals 13 residues. The CDR3 protein is CATRSRTGDGYTF. DNA of the CDR3: TGTGCCACCCGGAGCCGGACAGGGGATGGCTACACCTTC.

This sequence joins TRBV7-6 and TRBJ2-1; 8 bases fit TRBD2. The V and J ends lost 6 bases and 5 bases, in that order; junction bases with no gene match: 9. The CDR3 runs 15 residues. Germline assignment: CDR1 SGHVS and CDR2 FNYEAQ. DNA of the CDR3: TGTGCCAGCAGTTTTAGCGGGGCAACCGACAATGAGCAGTTCTTC. Encoded protein: CASSFSGATDNEQFF.